One and the same sample provided the 9 T cell receptor beta chains below, sequenced in a study of shared clonotypes between healthy human individuals. Produced via immunoSEQ multiplex PCR; TCRdb's table is partial and in-frame only. The data show over a million clones, with 65% to 80% seen just once and roughly 1.4% held by the top ten. The sequencing sample was made of memory CD4+ T cells sorted from blood. Subset indicated: CD45RA-negative fraction. The receptors originated from a man younger than 35 in good health.

This clone was observed a handful of times. The rearrangement joins TRBV29-1 to TRBJ1-2; 7 positions agree with TRBD1. The CDR3 consists of 18 residues. Germline V CDR1 and CDR2: SQVTM, ANQGSEA. V was pared by 0 bases and J by 5 bases, with 18 bases of the junction left unmatched. The CDR3 bases are TGCAGCGTTGAAGATCCAATAACAGACAGGGCTGAGCCTTATGGCTACACCTTC. Its protein product is CSVEDPITDRAEPYGYTF.

The chain uses TRBV25-1 and TRBJ1-3; the D gene is possibly TRBD1 (6 bases). This CDR3 spans 16 amino acids. Germline V gene sequence: CDR1 MGHDK, CDR2 SYGVNS. V was pared by 5 bases and J by 0 bases, with 14 bases between. Here the CDR3 DNA reads TGTGCCAGCAGTCCCATAGGGGGGGTCTCTGGAAACACCATATATTTT. As protein: CASSPIGGVSGNTIYF.

This clone was observed a handful of times. The rearrangement links TRBV11-3 to TRBJ2-2; 7 positions agree with TRBD1. This CDR3 comprises 14 residues. Germline V lookup: CDR1 SGHNT, CDR2 YENEEA. Trimming cost V 4 bases and J 5 bases; bases outside gene matches: 4. The CDR3 here is CASSSTGVTGELFF. CDR3 nucleotides: TGTGCCAGCAGCTCAACAGGGGTTACCGGGGAGCTGTTTTTT.

As DNA, the CDR3 is TGTGCCAGCAGGGGGACAGGGCAGAGCTACGAGCAGTACTTC. It specifies CASRGTGQSYEQYF. V and J are TRBV6-6 and TRBJ2-7, with 9 bases identical to TRBD1. Germline V gives CDR1 MNHNY, CDR2 SVGAGI (reference sequence). The trim removed 6 bases at V and 3 bases at J, leaving 6 bases unmatched. CDR3 size: 14 residues.

V and J are TRBV5-1 and TRBJ1-6, with 7 bases aligning to TRBD1. The length of the CDR3 is 16 residues. Per germline, CDR1 SGHRS and CDR2 YFSETQ. The trim removed 3 bases at V and 7 bases at J, leaving 10 bases unmatched. The CDR3 coding sequence is TGCGCCAGCAGCTCCGGACAGGCCGGGGGAAATTCACCCCTCCACTTT. It codes for CASSSGQAGGNSPLHF.

The chain has TRBV6-1 and TRBJ2-2, with 11 bases fitting TRBD1. With V trimmed by 7 bases and J by 5 bases, 6 bases remained unmatched. Germline CDR1 MNHNS, CDR2 SASEGT. CDR3 length: 15 amino acids. For the CDR3, the DNA is TGTGCCAGCACCGGGACAGGGGGAATAACCGGGGAGCTGTTTTTT. It encodes CASTGTGGITGELFF.

The rearrangement joins TRBV30 to TRBJ1-2; D ambiguous. V was clipped by 0 bases and J by 4 bases, with 12 bases between them. This CDR3 has 14 residues. Germline loops: CDR1 GTSNPN, CDR2 SVGIG (reference sequence). CDR3 nucleotides: TGTGCCTGGAGTGTCCCGTGGCGGGGCTATGGCTACACCTTC. Protein sequence: CAWSVPWRGYGYTF. Together with reference TRBV30 and TRBJ1-2, the CDR3 gives the full variable domain: SQTIHQWPATLVQPVGSPLSLECTVEGTSNPNLYWYRQAAGRGLQLLFYSVGIGQISSEVPQNLSASRPQDRQFILSSKKLLLSDSGFYLCAWSVPWRGYGYTFGSGTRLTVV.

The chain combines TRBV27 with TRBJ2-7; perhaps D is TRBD1 or TRBD2 (5 bases each). Germline CDR1 reads MNHEY; CDR2 reads SMNVEV (reference sequence). Trimming cost V 3 bases and J 2 bases, with 14 bases left between them. The CDR3 is made up of 15 amino acids. The CDR3 reads CASSLRRGETYEQYF. CDR3 sequence (DNA): TGTGCCAGCAGTTTGCGTAGAGGGGAGACCTACGAGCAGTACTTC.

Remarks on this clone: Other nucleotide sequences in the sample specify the same CDR3. This rearrangement joins TRBV19 to TRBJ2-7; D unclear. Germline V lookup: CDR1 LNHDA, CDR2 SQIVND (reference sequence). Trimming removed 1 base at V and 6 bases at J, with 7 bases between. The CDR3 sequence is 12 residues long. In DNA form, the CDR3 reads TGTGCCAGTAGTATAGGGGTCGGCGAGCAGTACTTC. Protein: CASSIGVGEQYF.